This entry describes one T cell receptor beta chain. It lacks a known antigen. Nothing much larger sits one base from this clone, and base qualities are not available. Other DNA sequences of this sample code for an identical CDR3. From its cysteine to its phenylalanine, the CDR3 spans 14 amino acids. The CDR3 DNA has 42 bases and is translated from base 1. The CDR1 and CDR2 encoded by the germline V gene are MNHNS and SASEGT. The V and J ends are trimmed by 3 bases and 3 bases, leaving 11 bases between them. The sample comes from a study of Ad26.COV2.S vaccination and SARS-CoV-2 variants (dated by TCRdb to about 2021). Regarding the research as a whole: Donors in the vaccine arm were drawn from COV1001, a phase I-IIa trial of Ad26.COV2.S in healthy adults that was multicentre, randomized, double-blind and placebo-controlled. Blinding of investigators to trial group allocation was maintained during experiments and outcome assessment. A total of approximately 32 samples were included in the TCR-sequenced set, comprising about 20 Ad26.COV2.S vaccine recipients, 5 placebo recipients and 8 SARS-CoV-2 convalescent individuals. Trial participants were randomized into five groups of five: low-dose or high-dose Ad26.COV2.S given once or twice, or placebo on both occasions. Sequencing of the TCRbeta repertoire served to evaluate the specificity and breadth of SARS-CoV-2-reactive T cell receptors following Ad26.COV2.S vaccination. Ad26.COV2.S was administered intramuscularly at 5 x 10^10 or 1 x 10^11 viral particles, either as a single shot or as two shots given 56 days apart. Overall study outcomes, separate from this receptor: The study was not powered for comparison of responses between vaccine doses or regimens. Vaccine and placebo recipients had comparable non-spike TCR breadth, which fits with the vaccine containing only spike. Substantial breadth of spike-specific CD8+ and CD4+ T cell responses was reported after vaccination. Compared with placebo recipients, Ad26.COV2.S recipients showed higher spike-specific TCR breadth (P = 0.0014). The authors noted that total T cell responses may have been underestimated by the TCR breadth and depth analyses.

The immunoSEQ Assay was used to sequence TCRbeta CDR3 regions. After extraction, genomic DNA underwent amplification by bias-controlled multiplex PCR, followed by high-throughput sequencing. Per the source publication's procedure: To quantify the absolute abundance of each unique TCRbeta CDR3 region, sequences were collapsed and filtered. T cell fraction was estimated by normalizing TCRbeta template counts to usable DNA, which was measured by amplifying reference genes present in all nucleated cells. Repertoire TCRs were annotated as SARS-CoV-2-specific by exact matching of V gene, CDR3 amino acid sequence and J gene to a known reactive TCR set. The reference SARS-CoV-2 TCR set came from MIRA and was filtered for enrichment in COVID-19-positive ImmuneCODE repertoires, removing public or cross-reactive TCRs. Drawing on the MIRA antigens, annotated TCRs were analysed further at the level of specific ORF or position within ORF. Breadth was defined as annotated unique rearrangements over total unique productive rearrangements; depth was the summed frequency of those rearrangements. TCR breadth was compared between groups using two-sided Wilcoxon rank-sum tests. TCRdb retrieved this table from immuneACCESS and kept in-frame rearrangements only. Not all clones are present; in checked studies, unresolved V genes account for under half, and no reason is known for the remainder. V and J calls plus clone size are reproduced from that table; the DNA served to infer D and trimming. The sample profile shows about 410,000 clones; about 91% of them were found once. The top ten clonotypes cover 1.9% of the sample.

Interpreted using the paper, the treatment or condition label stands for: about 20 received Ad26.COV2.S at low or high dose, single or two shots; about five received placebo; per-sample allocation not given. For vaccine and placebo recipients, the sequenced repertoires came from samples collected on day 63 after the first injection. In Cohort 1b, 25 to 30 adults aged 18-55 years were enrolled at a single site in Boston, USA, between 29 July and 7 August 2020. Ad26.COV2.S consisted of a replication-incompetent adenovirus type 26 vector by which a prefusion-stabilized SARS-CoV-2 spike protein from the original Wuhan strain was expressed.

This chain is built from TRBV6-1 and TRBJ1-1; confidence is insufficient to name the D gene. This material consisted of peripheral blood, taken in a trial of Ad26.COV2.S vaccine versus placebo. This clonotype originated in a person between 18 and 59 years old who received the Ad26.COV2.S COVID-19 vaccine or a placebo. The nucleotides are TGTGCCAGCAGTGAGTCTAGGAGGGACACTGAAGCTTTCTTT. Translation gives CASSESRRDTEAFF.